The T cell receptor beta chain described here comes from a study of shared clonotypes between healthy human individuals. About this clone: What it binds is not known.

Using immunoSEQ multiplex PCR, the repertoire was profiled, and TCRdb retains in-frame clones only, with some absent. The table shows some 500,000 clones, with 90% to 97% occurring only once. The study's findings and limits: Genetic and exposure-history diversity was limited by the few donors. Some naive CD4 clonotypes, around 5%, turned up in common across several donors.

The V gene's germline CDR1 is SGHRS and CDR2 YFSETQ. Trimming at V came to 4 bases and at J to 0 bases, leaving 10 bases not matched to a gene. This CDR3 comprises 17 residues. This clonotype was obtained from a woman in her 30s in good health. Sequences were obtained from naive CD4+ T cells sorted from blood. As to subset: CD45RA+ positively selected. This chain uses TRBV5-1 with TRBJ2-1; 7 nucleotides match TRBD1. Here the CDR3 reads CASSPNRGMNSYNEQFF. In DNA, the CDR3 is TGCGCCAGCAGCCCAAACAGGGGAATGAACTCCTACAATGAGCAGTTCTTC.